The 32 T cell receptor beta chains below all came from one sample that was sequenced in a study of blood T cell repertoires in COVID-19. Using immunoSEQ multiplex PCR, the repertoire was profiled, and TCRdb retains in-frame clones only, with some absent. The sample shows under 300,000 clones, approximately 92% of them seen only once. Specimen: PBMCs or T cells enriched from blood (not recorded which). The receptors shown here come from a young woman who had recovered from COVID-19.

V gene TRBV2 combines with J gene TRBJ2-5, with a tentative D call TRBD2 (6 bases). CDR1 and CDR2 (germline): SNHLY, FYNNEI. The CDR3 has 14 residues. The ends were cut back, 2 bases at V and 5 bases at J, with 12 bases in the middle. CDR3 in amino acids: CASSEPGGGETQYF. CDR3 nucleotide sequence: TGTGCCAGCAGTGAACCTGGCGGAGGGGAGACCCAGTACTTC.

The chain links TRBV23-1 to TRBJ2-3, with TRBD2 as a possible D gene (7 bases). TRBV23-1 is labeled an ORF, and its function is uncertain. V was trimmed by 0 bases and J by 2 bases, leaving 12 bases between them. CDR3 length: 16 amino acids. The CDR3: CASSQSAGDTTDTQYF. The DNA for the CDR3 is TGCGCCAGCAGTCAATCGGCGGGGGACACCACAGATACGCAGTATTTT.

This chain links TRBV5-1 with TRBJ2-7; 7 positions agree with TRBD2. Per the germline V gene, CDR1 is SGHRS and CDR2 is YFSETQ. The CDR3 is 15 amino acids. V dropped 3 bases and J dropped 3; count of bases not matched to a gene: 9. CDR3 sequence reads: CASSSGEGGIYEQYF. DNA for the CDR3: TGCGCCAGCAGCTCCGGGGAGGGAGGGATCTACGAGCAGTACTTC.

This chain connects TRBV30 to TRBJ1-2; unclear D gene. The CDR3 runs 14 residues. The V and J ends lost 0 bases and 4 bases respectively, with 12 bases between them. The germline V gene has CDR1 GTSNPN and CDR2 SVGIG (reference sequence). The CDR3 DNA sequence: TGTGCCTGGAGTGTAGTGGGCTTCAGCTATGGCTACACCTTC. Protein product: CAWSVVGFSYGYTF.

The V call is TRBV19, the J call TRBJ1-6; D may be TRBD1 (5 bases). Germline lookup yields CDR1 LNHDA and CDR2 SQIVND (reference sequence). V lost 7 bases, J lost 0 bases, and 16 bases lay in between. The CDR3 covers 17 residues. The CDR3 is CASTDRGRSSYNSPLHF. CDR3 in DNA: TGTGCCAGTACCGACCGGGGGAGGAGCTCCTATAATTCACCCCTCCACTTT.

This sequence joins TRBV7-3 and TRBJ2-3; D remains ambiguous. CDR1 is SGHTA, CDR2 FQGTGA, per germline. The germline V and J ends were trimmed by 5 bases and 6 bases, with 12 bases remaining between them. This CDR3 is 13 amino acids long. CDR3 in amino acids: CASSPNDADTQYF. In DNA, the CDR3 is TGTGCCAGCAGCCCCAACGATGCGGATACGCAGTATTTT.

V is TRBV5-4 and J is TRBJ2-1; no clear D. From germline, CDR1 is SGHNT and CDR2 YYREEE (reference sequence). V was clipped by 4 bases and J by 3 bases, with 5 bases between them. The CDR3 extends over 12 amino acids. The CDR3 region is CASSRDYNEQFF. For the CDR3, the DNA is TGTGCCAGCAGCCGAGACTACAATGAGCAGTTCTTC.

The V and J genes are TRBV21-1 and TRBJ2-3; the DNA was not used to check the table's D call, TRBD2. TRBV21-1 is listed as a pseudogene. The CDR3 spans 18 residues. The DNA of the CDR3 is TGTGCCAGCACGCATGGGCTAGCGGGGGGGCCTAGCACAGATACGCAGTATTTT. It translates to CASTHGLAGGPSTDTQYF.

The V and J genes are TRBV9 and TRBJ2-2; D perhaps matches TRBD2 (6 bases). V lost 0 bases and J lost 5, with 11 bases in between. Germline V gene sequence: CDR1 SGDLS, CDR2 YYNGEE. CDR3 size: 15 residues. The CDR3 here is CASSVASGTTGELFF. CDR3 DNA sequence: TGTGCCAGCAGCGTAGCATCGGGGACTACCGGGGAGCTGTTTTTT. The full variable domain, in which reference TRBV9 and TRBJ2-2 provide the parts outside the CDR3, is DSGVTQTPKHLITATGQRVTLRCSPRSGDLSVYWYQQSLDQGLQFLIQYYNGEERAKGNILERFSAQQFPDLHSELNLSSLELGDSALYFCASSVASGTTGELFFGEGSRLTVL.

CDR3 in amino acids: CASGLSGGLPYGYTF. The CDR3, as DNA: TGTGCTAGTGGTTTGAGTGGCGGGCTTCCCTATGGCTACACCTTC. This chain joins TRBV12-5 and TRBJ1-2; D remains ambiguous. Per the germline V gene, CDR1 is LGHNT and CDR2 is FRNRAP. V lost 2 bases and J lost 4, with 14 bases in between. This CDR3 is 15 amino acids long.

This chain uses TRBV19 with TRBJ1-1, with 11 bases that match TRBD1. Germline CDR1 LNHDA, CDR2 SQIVND (reference sequence). The junction had 7 bases not matched to a gene; V was cut back by 4 bases and J by 3 bases. The CDR3 has 16 residues. CDR3 in amino acids: CASSNSDRGLYTEAFF. CDR3 DNA: TGTGCCAGTAGTAATTCGGACAGGGGGCTGTACACTGAAGCTTTCTTT. Full variable domain (missing parts from reference TRBV19 and TRBJ1-1): DGGITQSPKYLFRKEGQNVTLSCEQNLNHDAMYWYRQDPGQGLRLIYYSQIVNDFQKGDIAEGYSVSREKKESFPLTVTSAQKNPTAFYLCASSNSDRGLYTEAFFGQGTRLTVV.

This chain connects TRBV7-9 to TRBJ2-5; D is ambiguous. V gave up 1 base and J gave up 5 bases, with 5 bases separating them. The germline CDR1 and CDR2 sequences are SEHNR and FQNEAQ (reference sequence). CDR3 length equals 12 residues. Here the CDR3 DNA reads TGTGCCAGCAGCTTAGGCAGTGAGACCCAGTACTTC. Residues: CASSLGSETQYF.

The chain combines TRBV4-1 with TRBJ1-4, with 12 bases fitting TRBD1. CDR1 is MGHRA and CDR2 is YSYEKL in the germline V gene. CDR3 length: 20 amino acids. V shed 2 bases and J 8 bases; nucleotides not matched to a gene: 18. The CDR3 bases are TGCGCCAGCAGCCAACCCCCCGGGACAGGGGGCCAGTCGGGTCTGGAAAAACTGTTTTTT. It yields the protein CASSQPPGTGGQSGLEKLFF.

V is TRBV12-2 and J is TRBJ1-6; the D call in the table, TRBD1, was not verified against the DNA. TRBV12-2 is recorded as a pseudogene. There are 15 residues in the CDR3. The CDR3 nucleotides read TGTGCAAGTCGCCCCCCGACAGGGATTACTTCACCCCTCCACTTT. It translates to CASRPPTGITSPLHF.

The J gene is TRBJ1-5, the V gene TRBV21-1. TRBV21-1 is labeled a pseudogene. The CDR3 runs to 17 residues. The CDR3 DNA reads as TGTGCCAGCAGCAAACCCTGTAGTAAGGGAGGTGATCAGCCCCAGCATTTT. Amino acids: CASSKPCSKGGDQPQHF.

The rearrangement joins TRBV10-3 to TRBJ1-4; 8 bases are shared with TRBD1. CDR3 size: 15 residues. The J segment lost 6 bases and the V segment lost 6 bases, leaving 9 bases of the junction unmatched. CDR1 is ENHRY, CDR2 SYGVKD, per germline. CDR3 loop: CAIRPQDREDEKLFF. CDR3 nucleotides: TGTGCCATCAGGCCCCAGGACAGGGAGGATGAAAAACTGTTTTTT.

The rearrangement links TRBV12-3 or TRBV12-4 to TRBJ1-6; no definite D call. Trimming removed 5 bases at V and 8 bases at J, with 7 bases between. The CDR3 loop spans 12 amino acids. CDR3 nucleotides: TGTGCCAGCAGTCCATCAGATTCACCCCTCCACTTT. Translating it yields CASSPSDSPLHF.

The chain is built from TRBV7-9 and TRBJ2-7; TRBD1 matches 11 bases. V lost 5 bases, J lost 3 bases, and 6 bases stayed unmatched. CDR1 SEHNR and CDR2 FQNEAQ come from the germline V gene (reference sequence). This CDR3 spans 15 amino acids. The DNA of the CDR3 is TGTGCCAGCAGCGAAGGACAGGGGGCGAACTACGAGCAGTACTTC. Its protein product is CASSEGQGANYEQYF.

The rearrangement joins TRBV4-1 to TRBJ1-4; possible D gene TRBD1, 5 bases. Germline values: CDR1 MGHRA, CDR2 YSYEKL. This CDR3 is 16 amino acids long. Trimming left V 4 bases short and J 7 bases short, with 19 bases between. This CDR3 is CASSLEPGLRSEKLFF. The CDR3 DNA reads as TGCGCCAGCAGCCTCGAACCAGGGTTGAGGAGTGAAAAACTGTTTTTT.

The CDR3, as DNA: TGTGCCAGCAGCCACATCTCCGGGGGCAATCAGCCCCAGCATTTT. The encoded protein is CASSHISGGNQPQHF. This chain joins TRBV2 and TRBJ1-5; D ambiguous. Germline V gene data show CDR1 as SNHLY and CDR2 as FYNNEI. The CDR3 runs 15 residues. The ends were cut back, 6 bases at V and 2 bases at J, with 14 bases in the middle.

CDR3 sequence (DNA): TGTGCTAGTGGTTTGGTATTAAGGGGGCAAGTCGATGGCTACACCTTC. Residues: CASGLVLRGQVDGYTF. The chain combines TRBV12-5 with TRBJ1-2; 7 nucleotides agree with TRBD1. Trimming at V came to 0 bases and at J to 6 bases, leaving 10 bases not matched to a gene. The CDR3 length is 16 residues. Per the germline V gene, CDR1 is LGHNT and CDR2 is FRNRAP. Based on the CDR3 plus reference TRBV12-5 and TRBJ1-2, the full variable domain is DARVTQTPRHKVTEMGQEVTMRCQPILGHNTVFWYRQTMMQGLELLAYFRNRAPLDDSGMPKDRFSAEMPDATLATLKIQPSEPRDSAVYFCASGLVLRGQVDGYTFGSGTRLTVV.

This chain joins TRBV3-1 (or the pseudogene TRBV3-2) and TRBJ2-5; tentative D call: TRBD2 (5 bases). This CDR3 has 14 amino acids. The V end was cut by 0 bases, the J end by 8 bases, with 13 bases between. CDR1 and CDR2 (germline): LGHDT, YNNKEL (reference sequence). The chain's CDR3 is CASSQEAGKRTQYF. CDR3 coding DNA: TGTGCCAGCAGCCAAGAGGCGGGCAAGAGAACCCAGTACTTC.

This clone was picked up one time. The V gene is TRBV11-2, the J gene TRBJ2-7; possible D gene TRBD1, 5 bases. Looked up from germline, CDR1 is SGHAT and CDR2 is FQNNGV. The CDR3 covers 14 residues. V was clipped by 5 bases and J by 1 base, with 12 bases between them. CDR3 amino acids: CASSRVTGSYEQYF. The CDR3 DNA is TGTGCCAGCAGCCGAGTAACAGGTTCCTACGAGCAGTACTTC.

The rearrangement joins TRBV18 to TRBJ1-1, with unresolved D. The CDR3 runs to 14 residues. Trimming shortened V by 3 bases and J by 4 bases, and 12 bases separated the two germline ends. CDR1 KGHSH and CDR2 LQKENI come from the germline V gene. The chain's CDR3 is CASSPTGGSTEAFF. The CDR3 DNA reads as TGTGCCAGCTCACCTACGGGAGGGAGCACTGAAGCTTTCTTT.

The chain links TRBV2 to TRBJ2-7, with a tentative D call TRBD1 (6 bases). This CDR3 has 14 amino acids. Per germline, CDR1 SNHLY and CDR2 FYNNEI. V dropped 6 bases and J dropped 4 bases, with 16 bases sitting between them. CDR3 sequence: CASRRSGVRYEQYF. CDR3 nucleotides: TGTGCCAGCAGGAGGTCAGGGGTGAGGTACGAGCAGTACTTC.

This chain links TRBV16 with TRBJ1-2; unclear D gene. There are 14 residues in the CDR3. Germline CDR1 and CDR2: KGHSY and FQNENV. V lost 0 bases and J lost 4, with 9 bases in between. Here the CDR3 DNA reads TGTGCCAGCAGCCAATCAATGACTAGCTATGGCTACACCTTC. Amino acid sequence: CASSQSMTSYGYTF.

The genes are TRBV2 and TRBJ1-2; a weak D match, TRBD1 (5 bases). Deletions cut 6 bases from V and 2 bases from J, with 16 bases between. This CDR3 contains 15 residues. CDR1 is SNHLY, CDR2 FYNNEI, per germline. The CDR3: CASRIDSLRNYGYTF. The CDR3 DNA sequence: TGTGCCAGCAGGATAGACAGTCTGAGAAACTATGGCTACACCTTC.

This clone showed up just a few times. The chain has TRBV11-3 and TRBJ2-2; 8 positions agree with TRBD1. This CDR3 has 16 residues. In germline, CDR1 is SGHNT, CDR2 YENEEA. The V gene end was trimmed by 2 bases and the J gene end by 1 base; junction bases not matched to a gene: 3. This CDR3 is CASSLRQGWNTGELFF. The CDR3 nucleotides are TGTGCCAGCAGCTTACGACAGGGGTGGAACACCGGGGAGCTGTTTTTT.

The V and J genes are TRBV5-1 and TRBJ1-1; TRBD1 aligns across 7 bases. This CDR3 comprises 12 residues. The V and J ends lost 7 bases and 10 bases, in that order; junction bases with no gene match: 10. Germline loops: CDR1 SGHRS, CDR2 YFSETQ. The DNA of the CDR3 is TGCGCCAGCGCCCGACAGGGCCAAGGAGCTTTCTTT. Its translation is CASARQGQGAFF.

This chain connects TRBV12-3 or TRBV12-4 to TRBJ2-5; D is unresolved. The V end was cut by 4 bases, the J end by 4 bases, with 7 bases between. The CDR3 has 12 amino acids. The CDR3 here is CASSSQVETQYF. The CDR3 DNA follows: TGTGCCAGCAGTTCCCAGGTAGAGACCCAGTACTTC.

The rearrangement joins TRBV5-1 to TRBJ2-7; 9 bases match TRBD1. Trimming cost V 4 bases and J 3 bases; bases outside gene matches: 8. In germline, CDR1 is SGHRS, CDR2 YFSETQ. The CDR3 runs to 15 residues. CDR3 sequence reads: CASSREGTGIYEQYF. The CDR3 DNA is TGCGCCAGCAGCAGAGAGGGGACAGGGATCTACGAGCAGTACTTC.

The genes are TRBV7-2 and TRBJ1-4, with a possible D match to TRBD1 (6 bases). Trimming cost V 0 bases and J 4 bases, with 6 bases left between them. Germline CDR1 SGHTA, CDR2 FQGNSA. The CDR3 length is 14 residues. CDR3 nucleotides: TGTGCCAGCAGCTTAGCAGGGGGTAATGAAAAACTGTTTTTT. Translation gives CASSLAGGNEKLFF.